Presented here are 14 T cell receptor beta chains from one specimen sequenced in a study of blood T cell repertoires in COVID-19. The repertoire was sequenced with immunoSEQ multiplex PCR; TCRdb's copy has only in-frame clones and lacks some. The table shows about 150,000 clones, with 80% to 85% occurring only once. Specimen: peripheral blood. These receptors were taken from an older woman with acute or convalescent COVID-19.

The chain combines TRBV12-5 with TRBJ1-5, with TRBD1 identical over 10 bases. The V gene end was trimmed by 9 bases and the J gene end by 5 bases; junction bases not matched to a gene: 13. Germline CDR1 reads LGHNT; CDR2 reads FRNRAP. The CDR3 spans 16 residues. The CDR3 loop reads CASQPTGQGDYQPQHF. DNA of the CDR3: TGTGCTAGCCAACCCACCGGACAGGGGGACTATCAGCCCCAGCATTTT.

Only a few counts were recorded for this clone. V usage is TRBV10-1 and J usage is TRBJ1-6; weak D call: TRBD1 (6 bases). Deletions cut 8 bases from V and 4 bases from J, with 18 bases between. The CDR3 has 16 amino acids. Per germline, CDR1 WNHNN and CDR2 SYGVQD (reference sequence). CDR3 DNA sequence: TGCGCCAGCCCGTGTCCTGAGACAGGATATAATTCACCCCTCCACTTT. Translated: CASPCPETGYNSPLHF.

This chain connects TRBV12-3 or TRBV12-4 to TRBJ2-5; D not resolved. CDR3 length: 13 residues. V shed 5 bases and J shed 5 bases, with 12 bases lying between them. The CDR3 region is CASSRNNWETQYF. The CDR3 DNA reads as TGTGCCAGCAGTCGAAATAACTGGGAGACCCAGTACTTC.

The rearrangement links TRBV4-3 to TRBJ1-6, with TRBD1 identical over 8 bases. Losses at the gene ends were 4 bases for V and 0 bases for J; bases not matched to a gene: 14. Germline V gives CDR1 LGHNA, CDR2 YSLEER. CDR3 length equals 20 residues. In DNA, the CDR3 is TGCGCCAGCAGCCGAGTTGCCGGGACAGGAGAAAGCTCCTATAATTCACCCCTCCACTTT. Amino acids: CASSRVAGTGESSYNSPLHF.

This chain uses TRBV7-9 with TRBJ1-2; 7 positions agree with TRBD1. This CDR3 comprises 15 residues. J lost 4 bases, V lost 2 bases, and 7 bases had no gene match. CDR1 and CDR2 from the germline V gene are SEHNR and FQNEAQ (reference sequence). This CDR3 reads CASSLIQGGGYGYTF. DNA of the CDR3: TGTGCCAGCAGCTTAATTCAGGGGGGAGGCTATGGCTACACCTTC. The full variable domain, rest sourced from reference TRBV7-9 and TRBJ1-2, is DTGVSQNPRHKITKRGQNVTFRCDPISEHNRLYWYRQTLGQGPEFLTYFQNEAQLEKSRLLSDRFSAERPKGSFSTLEIQRTEQGDSAMYLCASSLIQGGGYGYTFGSGTRLTVV.

The chain employs TRBV6-2 or TRBV6-3 and TRBJ2-7; TRBD1 matches at 9 bases. The CDR3 has 15 residues. Germline trimming cut 4 bases from V and 6 bases from J; bases unmatched to any gene: 10. The germline V gene has CDR1 MNHEY and CDR2 SVGEGT. The CDR3 region is CASSSPGTGRSEQYF. CDR3 DNA sequence: TGTGCCAGCAGTTCCCCCGGGACAGGGCGATCCGAGCAGTACTTC.

This chain joins TRBV12-3 or TRBV12-4 and TRBJ1-4; D is unresolved. With 6 bases removed from V and 7 bases from J, the gap between germline ends came to 12 bases. This CDR3 is 13 amino acids long. This chain's CDR3 is CASRTTVSEKLFF. The CDR3 DNA follows: TGTGCCAGCAGGACAACAGTGAGTGAAAAACTGTTTTTT.

The V gene is TRBV12-5, the J gene TRBJ1-1; D possibly corresponds to TRBD1 (6 bases). The CDR3 is made up of 13 amino acids. V dropped 3 bases and J dropped 8 bases, with 13 bases sitting between them. Germline V gene data show CDR1 as LGHNT and CDR2 as FRNRAP. This chain's CDR3 is CASGLKGGREAFF. For the CDR3, the DNA is TGTGCTAGTGGTTTAAAGGGGGGGCGGGAAGCTTTCTTT.

The rearrangement uses TRBV12-5 and TRBJ1-2; D call uncertain. This CDR3 spans 18 amino acids. V was shortened by 1 base and J by 6 bases, with 24 bases between the two germline ends. CDR1 LGHNT and CDR2 FRNRAP come from the germline V gene. Here the CDR3 DNA reads TGTGCTAGTGGTTTGGGGCTGGGAAGAGCGGGATCGGCGGATGGCTACACCTTC. It translates to CASGLGLGRAGSADGYTF.

The chain couples TRBV6-5 to TRBJ1-2, with D tentatively TRBD1 (5 bases). Germline V gene lookup returns CDR1 MNHEY and CDR2 SVGAGI. V dropped 6 bases and J dropped 6 bases, with 20 bases sitting between them. There are 15 residues in the CDR3. CDR3 sequence reads: CASSRNRGGSNGYTF. CDR3 bases: TGTGCCAGCAGCCGGAACCGGGGGGGGTCGAATGGCTACACCTTC.

The CDR3 protein is CASSYYTGELFF. CDR3 in DNA: TGTGCCAGCAGTTACTACACCGGGGAGCTGTTTTTT. The chain combines TRBV2 with TRBJ2-2; D unclear. This CDR3 has 12 amino acids. Germline CDR1 and CDR2: SNHLY and FYNNEI. Between the trimmed V and J ends, which lost 5 bases and 3 bases, there was a span of 4 bases. Using reference TRBV2 and TRBJ2-2 for the parts outside the CDR3, the full variable domain is EPEVTQTPSHQVTQMGQEVILRCVPISNHLYFYWYRQILGQKVEFLVSFYNNEISEKSEIFDDQFSVERPDGSNFTLKIRSTKLEDSAMYFCASSYYTGELFFGEGSRLTVL.

V gene TRBV19 combines with J gene TRBJ2-1; the match to TRBD2 covers 10 bases. Germline V gene data show CDR1 as LNHDA and CDR2 as SQIVND (reference sequence). Unmatched junction bases numbered 8, after V lost 7 bases and J lost 2 bases. This CDR3 comprises 16 residues. DNA of the CDR3: TGTGCCAGTATGGATCCCAGCGGGGGGGCCTACAATGAGCAGTTCTTC. Protein: CASMDPSGGAYNEQFF.

The J gene is TRBJ1-5, the V gene TRBV12-1; the table's D gene call, TRBD1, was not cross checked with the DNA. TRBV12-1 is noted as a pseudogene. This CDR3 is 14 amino acids long. The CDR3 here is CASSCGQLNQPQHF. CDR3 sequence (DNA): TGTGCCAGCAGCTGCGGACAGCTAAATCAGCCCCAGCATTTT.

The V call is TRBV11-2, the J call TRBJ2-1; weak D call: TRBD1 (6 bases). The germline V gene has CDR1 SGHAT and CDR2 FQNNGV. V was trimmed by 4 bases and J by 1 base, leaving 20 bases between them. The CDR3 runs to 18 residues. The chain's CDR3 is CASSSLRGGTGSYNEQFF. The CDR3 DNA sequence: TGTGCCAGCAGCTCCTTACGAGGCGGAACAGGGTCCTACAATGAGCAGTTCTTC.